The clone carrying this T cell receptor (beta chain) was seen only a few times. Its target is not known. Germline CDR1 is SGHAT and CDR2 is FQNNGV. V was trimmed by 0 bases and J by 5 bases, leaving 10 bases between them. The CDR3 runs 14 residues. This sample is drawn from a study of T-cell memory formation after mild COVID-19. Study at large: TCR clustering was largely donor specific.

General observations from the study: Clones shrinking between day 15 and 85 showed a balanced CD4/CD8 split, and those that grew later tilted toward CD4+. SARS-CoV-2 specificity of second-wave clones peaking day 37 was unconfirmed. Pre-infection memory showed some responding clones, and this suggested that cross-reactive memory joined.

MiXCR, applied by TCRdb to the 5' RACE reads, yields one record per CDR3 protein. The data show roughly 310,000 distinct CDR3 sequences, 15% to 20% seen once. This chain connects TRBV11-2 to TRBJ1-1, with D perhaps matching TRBD1 (5 bases). The sequenced sample was PBMCs or a T cell subset sorted from them (not recorded which). The sequence came from a man aged 18 to 35 who had mild COVID-19 (a few samples of this study predate the infection). Cell type and time point are not known. CDR3 region: CASSLDLGGTEAFF. CDR3 nucleotides: TGTGCCAGCAGCTTAGATCTGGGGGGAACTGAAGCTTTCTTT.